This T cell receptor beta chain was profiled in a study of cytomegalovirus exposure and HLA in healthy donors. The study, taken as a whole, reports: Looking again later, the authors saw that most CMV-associated TCR beta chains seemed HLA-restricted. Among the most significant clusters, several appeared linked to common viral pathogens in a later analysis. Highly shared variants forming one cluster were likely a sequencing artifact.

Primers included in the PCR were 60 Vbeta and 13 Jbeta primers. In the study's own analysis: Roughly 73 million unique TCR beta chains, around 10 million of them shared, were counted by a later analysis. Sequencing used immunoSEQ multiplex PCR; TCRdb keeps in-frame clones, though not all of them. Clone size and V and J calls were adopted from that table, with D and trimming inferred from the DNA. The profile shows about 160,000 clones, 60% to 80% of them singletons. Germline CDR1 SGDLS, CDR2 YYNGEE. The V and J ends lost 2 bases and 6 bases, in that order; junction bases with no gene match: 7. CDR3 length: 14 amino acids. A note on this clone: Its antigen is currently unknown.

The clonotype was recovered from a woman between 50 and 59 years old in good health and CMV-seropositive. The source material was PBMCs. The V gene is TRBV9, the J gene TRBJ2-7, with TRBD1 identical over 8 bases. The CDR3 loop is CASSVGQEGSEQYF. In DNA form, the CDR3 reads TGTGCCAGCAGCGTGGGACAGGAGGGATCCGAGCAGTACTTC.